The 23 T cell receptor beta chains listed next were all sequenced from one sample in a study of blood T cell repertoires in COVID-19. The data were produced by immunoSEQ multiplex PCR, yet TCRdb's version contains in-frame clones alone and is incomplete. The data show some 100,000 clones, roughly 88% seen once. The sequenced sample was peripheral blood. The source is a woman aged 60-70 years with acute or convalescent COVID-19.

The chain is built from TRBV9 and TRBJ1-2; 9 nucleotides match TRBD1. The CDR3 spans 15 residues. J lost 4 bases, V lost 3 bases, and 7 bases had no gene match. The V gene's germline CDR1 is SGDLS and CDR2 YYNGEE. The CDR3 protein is CASSAGGTGSYGYTF. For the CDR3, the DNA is TGTGCCAGCAGCGCCGGCGGGACAGGGTCCTATGGCTACACCTTC.

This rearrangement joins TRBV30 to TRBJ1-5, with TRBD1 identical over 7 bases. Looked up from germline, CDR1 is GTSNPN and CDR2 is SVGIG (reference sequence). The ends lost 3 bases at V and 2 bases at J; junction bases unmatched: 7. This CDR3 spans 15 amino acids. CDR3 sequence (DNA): TGTGCCTGGAGGAATAGACAGGGCGGCAATCAGCCCCAGCATTTT. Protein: CAWRNRQGGNQPQHF.

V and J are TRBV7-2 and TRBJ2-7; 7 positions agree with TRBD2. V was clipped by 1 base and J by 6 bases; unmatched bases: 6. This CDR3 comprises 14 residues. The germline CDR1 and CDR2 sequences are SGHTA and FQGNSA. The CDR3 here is CASSLGTWGGEQYF. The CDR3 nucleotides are TGTGCCAGCAGCTTAGGAACTTGGGGGGGCGAGCAGTACTTC.

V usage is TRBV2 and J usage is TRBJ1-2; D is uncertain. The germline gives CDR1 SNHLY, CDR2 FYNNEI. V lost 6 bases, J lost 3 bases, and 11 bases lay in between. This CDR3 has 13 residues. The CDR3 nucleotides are TGTGCCAGCAGCCTGGAGAAACACTATGGCTACACCTTC. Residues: CASSLEKHYGYTF.

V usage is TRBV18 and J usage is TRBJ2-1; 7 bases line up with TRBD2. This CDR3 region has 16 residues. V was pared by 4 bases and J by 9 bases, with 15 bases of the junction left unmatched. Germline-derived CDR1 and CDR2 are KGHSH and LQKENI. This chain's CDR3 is CASSLRSGGSGGEQFF. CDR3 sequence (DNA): TGTGCCAGCTCACTTCGATCGGGCGGGAGTGGAGGTGAGCAGTTCTTC.

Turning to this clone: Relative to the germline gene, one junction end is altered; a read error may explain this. CDR3 nucleotide sequence: TGTGCTAGCAGCTATCTCGACAGGGGATGGGCCGGGGAGCTGTTTTTT. Its protein is CASSYLDRGWAGELFF. V gene TRBV7-7 combines with J gene TRBJ2-2; 8 positions match TRBD1. Germline lookup yields CDR1 SSHAT and CDR2 FNYEAQ (reference sequence). The CDR3 has 16 residues.

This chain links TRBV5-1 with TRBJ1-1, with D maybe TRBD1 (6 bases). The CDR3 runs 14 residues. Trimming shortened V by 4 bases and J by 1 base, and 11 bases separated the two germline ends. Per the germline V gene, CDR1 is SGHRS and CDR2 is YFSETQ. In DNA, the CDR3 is TGCGCCAGCAGCACCGGACAGTCGAACACTGAAGCTTTCTTT. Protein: CASSTGQSNTEAFF.

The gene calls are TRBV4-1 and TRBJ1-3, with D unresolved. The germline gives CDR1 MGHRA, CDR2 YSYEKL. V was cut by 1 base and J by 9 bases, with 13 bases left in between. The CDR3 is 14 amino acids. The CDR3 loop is CASSQVVVPTTIYF. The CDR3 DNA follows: TGCGCCAGCAGCCAAGTGGTAGTACCCACCACCATATATTTT.

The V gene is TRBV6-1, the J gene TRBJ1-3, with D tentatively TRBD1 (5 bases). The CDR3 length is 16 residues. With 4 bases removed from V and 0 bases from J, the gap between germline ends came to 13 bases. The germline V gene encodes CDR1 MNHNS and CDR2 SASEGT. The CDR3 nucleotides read TGTGCCAGCAGTGGGGAACAGGTACTCTCTGGAAACACCATATATTTT. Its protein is CASSGEQVLSGNTIYF.

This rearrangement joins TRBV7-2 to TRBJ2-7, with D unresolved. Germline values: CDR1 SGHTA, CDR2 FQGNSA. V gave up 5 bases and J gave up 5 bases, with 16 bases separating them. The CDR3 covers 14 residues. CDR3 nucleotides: TGTGCCAGCAGCCTCAGTCGAGGTAGCAACGAGCAGTACTTC. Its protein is CASSLSRGSNEQYF.

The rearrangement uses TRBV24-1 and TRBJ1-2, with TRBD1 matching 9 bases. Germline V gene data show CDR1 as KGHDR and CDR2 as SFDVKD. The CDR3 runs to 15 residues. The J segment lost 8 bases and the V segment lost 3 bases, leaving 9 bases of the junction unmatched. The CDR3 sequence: CATSDTTGGSMGYTF. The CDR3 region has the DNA TGTGCCACCAGTGATACGACAGGGGGTAGTATGGGCTACACCTTC.

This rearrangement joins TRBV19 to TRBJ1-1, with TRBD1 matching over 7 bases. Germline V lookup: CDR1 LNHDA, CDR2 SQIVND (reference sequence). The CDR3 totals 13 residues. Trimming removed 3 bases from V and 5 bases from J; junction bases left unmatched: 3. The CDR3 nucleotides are TGTGCCAGTAGTATCCTGACAGGGACTGAAGCTTTCTTT. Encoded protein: CASSILTGTEAFF.

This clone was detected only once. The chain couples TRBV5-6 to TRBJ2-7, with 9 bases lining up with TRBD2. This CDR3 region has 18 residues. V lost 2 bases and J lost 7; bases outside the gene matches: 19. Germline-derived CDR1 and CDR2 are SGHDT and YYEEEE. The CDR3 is CASSFGLGGSGSEVEQYV. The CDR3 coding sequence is TGTGCCAGCAGCTTTGGGCTCGGAGGTAGCGGGAGCGAAGTGGAGCAGTACGTC.

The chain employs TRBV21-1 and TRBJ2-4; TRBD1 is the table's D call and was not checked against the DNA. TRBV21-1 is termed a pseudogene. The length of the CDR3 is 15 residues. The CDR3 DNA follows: TGTGCCAGCGTCGACAGGGGGCTAGCCAAAAACATTCAGTACTTC. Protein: CASVDRGLAKNIQYF.

CDR3 region: CASSERWGGQSEKLFF. The CDR3 DNA reads as TGTGCCAGCAGTGAAAGGTGGGGGGGTCAAAGTGAAAAACTGTTTTTT. The V and J genes are TRBV6-1 and TRBJ1-4, with D perhaps TRBD1 (5 bases). V dropped 2 bases and J dropped 7 bases, with 17 bases sitting between them. Germline V gene sequence: CDR1 MNHNS, CDR2 SASEGT. The CDR3 extends over 16 amino acids.

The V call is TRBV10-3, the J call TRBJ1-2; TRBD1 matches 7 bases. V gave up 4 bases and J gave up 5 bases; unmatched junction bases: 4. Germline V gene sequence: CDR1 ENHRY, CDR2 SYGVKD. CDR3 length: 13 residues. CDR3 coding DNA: TGTGCCATCAGTGTTGAGACAGGGTATGGCTACACCTTC. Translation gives CAISVETGYGYTF.

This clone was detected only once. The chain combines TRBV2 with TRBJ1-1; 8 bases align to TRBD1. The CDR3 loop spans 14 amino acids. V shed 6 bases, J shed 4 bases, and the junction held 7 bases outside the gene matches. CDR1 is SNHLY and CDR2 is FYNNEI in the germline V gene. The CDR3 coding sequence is TGTGCCAGCAGGGCAGGGGGCCGGGCCACTGAAGCTTTCTTT. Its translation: CASRAGGRATEAFF.

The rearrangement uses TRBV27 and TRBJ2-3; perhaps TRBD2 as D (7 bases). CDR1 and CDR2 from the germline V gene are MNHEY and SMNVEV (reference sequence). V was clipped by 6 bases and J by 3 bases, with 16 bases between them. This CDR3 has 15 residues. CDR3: CASRFKGGLTDTQYF. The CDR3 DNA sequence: TGTGCCAGCAGGTTTAAGGGGGGGTTGACAGATACGCAGTATTTT.

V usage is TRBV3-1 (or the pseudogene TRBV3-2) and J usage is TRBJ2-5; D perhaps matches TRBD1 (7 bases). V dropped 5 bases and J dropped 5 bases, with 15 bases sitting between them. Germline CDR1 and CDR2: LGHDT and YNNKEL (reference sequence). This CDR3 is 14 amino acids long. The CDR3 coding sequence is TGTGCCAGCAGCGTTCAGGGGGGTACGGAGACCCAGTACTTC. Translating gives CASSVQGGTETQYF.

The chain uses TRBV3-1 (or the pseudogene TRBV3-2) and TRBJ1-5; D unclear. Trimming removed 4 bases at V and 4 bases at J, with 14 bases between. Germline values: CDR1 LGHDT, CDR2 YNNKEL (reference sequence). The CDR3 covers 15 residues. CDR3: CASSPGPTENQPQHF. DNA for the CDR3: TGTGCCAGCAGCCCCGGCCCGACGGAGAATCAGCCCCAGCATTTT.

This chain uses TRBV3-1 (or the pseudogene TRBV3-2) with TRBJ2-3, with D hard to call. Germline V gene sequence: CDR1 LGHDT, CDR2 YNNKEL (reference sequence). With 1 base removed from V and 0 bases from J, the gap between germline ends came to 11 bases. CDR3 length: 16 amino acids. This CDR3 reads CASSQVSTSSTDTQYF. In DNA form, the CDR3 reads TGTGCCAGCAGCCAAGTGAGCACCTCTAGCACAGATACGCAGTATTTT.

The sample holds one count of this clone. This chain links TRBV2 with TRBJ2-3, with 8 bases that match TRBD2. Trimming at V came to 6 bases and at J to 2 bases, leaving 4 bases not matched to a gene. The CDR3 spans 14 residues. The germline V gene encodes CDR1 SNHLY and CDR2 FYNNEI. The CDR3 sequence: CASRTSVHTDTQYF. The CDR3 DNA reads TGTGCCAGCAGGACTAGCGTACACACAGATACGCAGTATTTT.

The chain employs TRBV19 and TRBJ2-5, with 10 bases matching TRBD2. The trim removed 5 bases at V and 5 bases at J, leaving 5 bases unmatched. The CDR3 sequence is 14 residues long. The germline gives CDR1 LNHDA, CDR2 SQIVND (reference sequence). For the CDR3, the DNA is TGTGCCAGTAGTCCCTGGACTAGCGGTGAGACCCAGTACTTC. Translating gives CASSPWTSGETQYF.